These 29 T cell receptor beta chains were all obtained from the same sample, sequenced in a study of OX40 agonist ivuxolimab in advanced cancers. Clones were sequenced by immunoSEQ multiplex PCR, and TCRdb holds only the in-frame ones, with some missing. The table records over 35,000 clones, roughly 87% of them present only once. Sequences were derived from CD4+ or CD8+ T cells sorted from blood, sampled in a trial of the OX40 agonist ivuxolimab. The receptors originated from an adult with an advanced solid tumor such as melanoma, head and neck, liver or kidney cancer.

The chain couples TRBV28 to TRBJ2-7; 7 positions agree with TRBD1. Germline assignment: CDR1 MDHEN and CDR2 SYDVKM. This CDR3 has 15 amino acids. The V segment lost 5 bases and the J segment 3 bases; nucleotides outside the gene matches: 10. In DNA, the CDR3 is TGTGCCAGCAGTACAACAGGGGTTAGGAGCTACGAGCAGTACTTC. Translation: CASSTTGVRSYEQYF.

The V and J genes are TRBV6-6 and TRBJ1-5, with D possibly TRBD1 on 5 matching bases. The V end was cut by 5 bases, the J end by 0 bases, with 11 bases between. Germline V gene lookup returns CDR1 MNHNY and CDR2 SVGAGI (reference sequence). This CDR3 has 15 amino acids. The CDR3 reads CASSDGTASNQPQHF. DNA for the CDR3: TGTGCCAGCAGTGACGGGACGGCTAGCAATCAGCCCCAGCATTTT.

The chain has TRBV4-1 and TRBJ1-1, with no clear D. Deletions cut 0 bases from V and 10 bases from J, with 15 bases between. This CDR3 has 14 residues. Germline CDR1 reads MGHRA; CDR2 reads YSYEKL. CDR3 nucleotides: TGCGCCAGCAGCCAAGACCCGCAGGTAGATGGAGCTTTCTTT. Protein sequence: CASSQDPQVDGAFF.

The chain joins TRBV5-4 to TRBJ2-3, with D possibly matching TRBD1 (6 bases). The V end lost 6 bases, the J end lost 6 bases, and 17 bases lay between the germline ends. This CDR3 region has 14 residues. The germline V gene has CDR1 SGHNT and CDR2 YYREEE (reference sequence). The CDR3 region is CASNRDRQEDTQYF. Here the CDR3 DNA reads TGTGCCAGCAACCGTGACAGGCAGGAGGATACGCAGTATTTT. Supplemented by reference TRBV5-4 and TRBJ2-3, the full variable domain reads ETGVTQSPTHLIKTRGQQVTLRCSSQSGHNTVSWYQQALGQGPQFIFQYYREEENGRGNFPPRFSGLQFPNYSSELNVNALELDDSALYLCASNRDRQEDTQYFGPGTRLTVL.

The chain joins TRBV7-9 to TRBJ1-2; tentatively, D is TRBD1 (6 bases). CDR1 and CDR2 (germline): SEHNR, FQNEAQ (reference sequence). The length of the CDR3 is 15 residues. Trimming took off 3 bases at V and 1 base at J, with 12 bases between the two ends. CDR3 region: CASSLTVQGNYGYTF. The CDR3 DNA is TGTGCCAGCAGCTTGACAGTACAGGGTAACTATGGCTACACCTTC.

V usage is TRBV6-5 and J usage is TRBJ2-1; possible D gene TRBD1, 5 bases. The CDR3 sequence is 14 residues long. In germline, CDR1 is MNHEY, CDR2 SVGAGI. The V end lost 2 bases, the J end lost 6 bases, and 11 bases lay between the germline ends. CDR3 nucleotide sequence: TGTGCCAGCAGTTACGGGGCAGGCCTCAATGAGCAGTTCTTC. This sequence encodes CASSYGAGLNEQFF.

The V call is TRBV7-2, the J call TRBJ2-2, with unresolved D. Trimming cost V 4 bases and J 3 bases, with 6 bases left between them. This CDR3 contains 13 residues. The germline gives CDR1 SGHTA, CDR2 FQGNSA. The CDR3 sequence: CASSYSYTGELFF. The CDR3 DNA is TGTGCCAGCAGCTACAGTTACACCGGGGAGCTGTTTTTT.

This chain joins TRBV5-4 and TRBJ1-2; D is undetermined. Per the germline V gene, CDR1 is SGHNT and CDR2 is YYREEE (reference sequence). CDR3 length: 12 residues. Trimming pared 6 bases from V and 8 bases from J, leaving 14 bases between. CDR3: CASTSGYGGYTF. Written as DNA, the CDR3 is TGTGCCAGCACCTCGGGTTATGGCGGCTACACCTTC.

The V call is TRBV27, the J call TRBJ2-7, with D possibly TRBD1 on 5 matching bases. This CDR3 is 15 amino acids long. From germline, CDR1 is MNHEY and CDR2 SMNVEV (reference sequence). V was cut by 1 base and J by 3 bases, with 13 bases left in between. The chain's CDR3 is CASSLFAGPYYEQYF. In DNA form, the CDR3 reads TGTGCCAGCAGTTTATTCGCAGGGCCTTACTACGAGCAGTACTTC.

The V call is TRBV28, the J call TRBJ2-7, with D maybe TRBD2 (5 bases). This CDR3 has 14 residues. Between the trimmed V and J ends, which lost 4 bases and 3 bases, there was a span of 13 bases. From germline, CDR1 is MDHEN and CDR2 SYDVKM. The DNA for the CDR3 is TGTGCCAGCAGTTCACGCTCGGACTTCTACGAGCAGTACTTC. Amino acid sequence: CASSSRSDFYEQYF.

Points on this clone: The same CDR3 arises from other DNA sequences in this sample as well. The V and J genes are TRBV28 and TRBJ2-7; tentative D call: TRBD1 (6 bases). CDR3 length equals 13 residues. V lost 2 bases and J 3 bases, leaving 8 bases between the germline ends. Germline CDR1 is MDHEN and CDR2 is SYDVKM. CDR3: CASSLRGSYEQYF. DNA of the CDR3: TGTGCCAGCAGTTTAAGGGGGAGCTACGAGCAGTACTTC. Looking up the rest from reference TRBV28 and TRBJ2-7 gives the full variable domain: DVKVTQSSRYLVKRTGEKVFLECVQDMDHENMFWYRQDPGLGLRLIYFSYDVKMKEKGDIPEGYSVSREKKERFSLILESASTNQTSMYLCASSLRGSYEQYFGPGTRLTVT.

This chain's CDR3 is CASSFGTGGPRPSLMNTEAFF. CDR3 coding DNA: TGTGCCAGCAGTTTTGGGACAGGGGGACCGCGACCATCGCTCATGAACACTGAAGCTTTCTTT. V gene TRBV28 combines with J gene TRBJ1-1; 11 bases are shared with TRBD1. With 3 bases clipped from V and 0 bases from J, the junction kept 18 bases outside the gene matches. CDR1 and CDR2 (germline): MDHEN, SYDVKM. This CDR3 spans 21 amino acids.

CDR3 nucleotides: TGTGCCAGCACTCTAGGTCCGGGCGGGGGTGCCTACAATGAGCAGTTCTTC. Protein: CASTLGPGGGAYNEQFF. The chain is built from TRBV27 and TRBJ2-1, with TRBD2 matching 7 bases. CDR1 MNHEY and CDR2 SMNVEV come from the germline V gene (reference sequence). V shed 7 bases, J shed 2 bases, and the junction held 14 bases outside the gene matches. This CDR3 is 17 amino acids long.

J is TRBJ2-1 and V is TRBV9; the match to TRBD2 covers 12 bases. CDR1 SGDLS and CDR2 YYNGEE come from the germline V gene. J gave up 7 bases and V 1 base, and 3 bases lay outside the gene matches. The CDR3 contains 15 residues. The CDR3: CASSVMTSGGNEQFF. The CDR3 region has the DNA TGTGCCAGCAGCGTAATGACTAGCGGGGGTAATGAGCAGTTCTTC.

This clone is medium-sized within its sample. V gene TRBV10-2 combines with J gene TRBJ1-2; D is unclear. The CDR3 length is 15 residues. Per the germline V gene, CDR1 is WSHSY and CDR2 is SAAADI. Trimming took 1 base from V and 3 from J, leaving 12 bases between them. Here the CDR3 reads CASSELRGLDYGYTF. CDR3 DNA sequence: TGCGCCAGCAGTGAGTTACGAGGGTTGGACTATGGCTACACCTTC.

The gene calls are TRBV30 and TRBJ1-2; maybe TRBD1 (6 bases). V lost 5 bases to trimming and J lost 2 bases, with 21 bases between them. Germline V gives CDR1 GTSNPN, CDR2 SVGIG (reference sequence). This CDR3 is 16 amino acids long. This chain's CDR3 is CAWYGTREVNNYGYTF. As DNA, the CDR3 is TGTGCCTGGTATGGGACAAGGGAAGTCAACAACTATGGCTACACCTTC.

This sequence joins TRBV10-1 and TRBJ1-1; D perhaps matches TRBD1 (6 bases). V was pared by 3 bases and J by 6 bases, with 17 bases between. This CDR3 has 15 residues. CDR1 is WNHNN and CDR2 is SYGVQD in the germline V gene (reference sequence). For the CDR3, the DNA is TGCGCCAGCAGTGAAAATAACAGGGATTTGGCTGAAGCTTTCTTT. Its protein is CASSENNRDLAEAFF.

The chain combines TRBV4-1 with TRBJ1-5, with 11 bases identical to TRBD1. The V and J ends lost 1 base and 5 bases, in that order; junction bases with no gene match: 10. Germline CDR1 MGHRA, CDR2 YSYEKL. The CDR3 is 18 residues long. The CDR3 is CASSQVRSGDRGYQPQHF. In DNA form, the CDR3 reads TGCGCCAGCAGCCAAGTACGGTCGGGGGACAGGGGGTATCAGCCCCAGCATTTT.

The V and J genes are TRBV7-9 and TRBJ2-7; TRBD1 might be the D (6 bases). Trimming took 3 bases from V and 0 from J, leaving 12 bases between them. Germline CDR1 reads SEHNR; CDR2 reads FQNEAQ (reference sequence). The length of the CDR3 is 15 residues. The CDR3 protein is CASSFGGSASYEQYF. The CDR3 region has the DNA TGTGCCAGCAGCTTTGGGGGCAGTGCCTCCTACGAGCAGTACTTC.

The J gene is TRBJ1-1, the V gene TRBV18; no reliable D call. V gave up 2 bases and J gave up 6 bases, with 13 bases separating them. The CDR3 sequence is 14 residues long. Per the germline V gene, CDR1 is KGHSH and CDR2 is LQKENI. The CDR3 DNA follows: TGTGCCAGCTCACCATCACGGACTGGGCCTGAAGCTTTCTTT. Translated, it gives CASSPSRTGPEAFF. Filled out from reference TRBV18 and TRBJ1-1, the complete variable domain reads NAGVMQNPRHLVRRRGQEARLRCSPMKGHSHVYWYRQLPEEGLKFMVYLQKENIIDESGMPKERFSAEFPKEGPSILRIQQVVRGDSAAYFCASSPSRTGPEAFFGQGTRLTVV.

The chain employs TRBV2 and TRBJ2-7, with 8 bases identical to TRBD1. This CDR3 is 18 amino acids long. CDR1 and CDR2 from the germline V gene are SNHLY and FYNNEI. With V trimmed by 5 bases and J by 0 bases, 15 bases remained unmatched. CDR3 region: CASSPRGYAGGASYEQYF. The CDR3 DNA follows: TGTGCCAGCAGTCCCCGAGGGTATGCAGGGGGCGCCTCCTACGAGCAGTACTTC.

The DNA for the CDR3 is TGTGCCAGCAGCTTAGGCAGTCCCTCTGGAAACACCATATATTTT. Amino acids: CASSLGSPSGNTIYF. The chain is built from TRBV7-9 and TRBJ1-3; D gene ambiguous. The CDR3 consists of 15 residues. V dropped 1 base and J dropped 0 bases, with 7 bases sitting between them. Germline V gives CDR1 SEHNR, CDR2 FQNEAQ (reference sequence).

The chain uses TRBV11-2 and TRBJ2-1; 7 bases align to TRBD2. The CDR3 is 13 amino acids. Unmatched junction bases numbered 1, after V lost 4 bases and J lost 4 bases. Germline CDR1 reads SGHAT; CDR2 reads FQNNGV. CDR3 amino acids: CASSWEGYNEQFF. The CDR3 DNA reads TGTGCCAGCAGCTGGGAGGGATACAATGAGCAGTTCTTC.

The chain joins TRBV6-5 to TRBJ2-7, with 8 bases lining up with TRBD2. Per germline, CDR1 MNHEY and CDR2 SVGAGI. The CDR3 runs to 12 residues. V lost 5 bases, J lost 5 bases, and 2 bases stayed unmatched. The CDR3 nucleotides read TGTGCCAGCAGTGGGCGGGGGGACGAGCAGTACTTC. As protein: CASSGRGDEQYF.

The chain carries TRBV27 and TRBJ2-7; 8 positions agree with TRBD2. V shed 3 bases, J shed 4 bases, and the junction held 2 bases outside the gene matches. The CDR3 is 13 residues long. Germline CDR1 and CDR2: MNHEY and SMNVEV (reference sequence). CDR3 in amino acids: CASSFAGGYEQYF. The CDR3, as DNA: TGTGCCAGCAGTTTTGCGGGAGGATACGAGCAGTACTTC.

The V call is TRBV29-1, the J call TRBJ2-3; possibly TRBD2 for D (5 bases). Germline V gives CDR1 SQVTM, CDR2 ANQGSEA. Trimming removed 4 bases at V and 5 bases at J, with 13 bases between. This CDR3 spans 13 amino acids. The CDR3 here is CSVVRDRQDTQYF. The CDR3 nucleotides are TGCAGCGTTGTGAGGGATAGGCAAGATACGCAGTATTTT.

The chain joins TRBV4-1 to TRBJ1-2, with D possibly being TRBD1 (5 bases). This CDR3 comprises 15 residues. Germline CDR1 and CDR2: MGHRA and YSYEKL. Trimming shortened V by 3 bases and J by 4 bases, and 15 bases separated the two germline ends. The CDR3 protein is CASSQNPGEGYGYTF. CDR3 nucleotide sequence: TGCGCCAGCAGCCAGAACCCGGGGGAAGGCTATGGCTACACCTTC.

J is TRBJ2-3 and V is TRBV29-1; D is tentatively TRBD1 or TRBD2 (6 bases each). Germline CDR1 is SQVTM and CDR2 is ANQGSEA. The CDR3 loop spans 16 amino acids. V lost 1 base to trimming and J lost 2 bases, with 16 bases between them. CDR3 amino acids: CSVEARTGGPTDTQYF. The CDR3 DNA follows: TGCAGCGTTGAAGCAAGAACCGGGGGCCCCACAGATACGCAGTATTTT.

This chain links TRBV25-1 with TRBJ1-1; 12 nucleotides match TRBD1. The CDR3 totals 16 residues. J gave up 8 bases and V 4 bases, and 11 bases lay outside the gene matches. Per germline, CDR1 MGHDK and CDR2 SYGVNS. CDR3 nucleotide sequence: TGTGCCAGCAGTGCCCTAGGGACAGGGGGCGCGAAAGAAGCTTTCTTT. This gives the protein CASSALGTGGAKEAFF.